This T cell receptor beta chain is drawn from a study of OX40 agonist ivuxolimab in advanced cancers. Study overall: Patients with prior anti-PD-1, anti-PD-L1 or anti-CTLA-4 therapy were eligible; approximately 37% had some.

Data came from immunoSEQ multiplex PCR; TCRdb stores just in-frame clones and leaves some out. The repertoire consists of about 71,000 clones, with roughly 78% occurring once and the leading ten covering approximately 5%. This CDR3 is built from 16 residues. V lost 5 bases to trimming and J lost 1 base; unmatched junction nucleotides: 9. Germline V gene data show CDR1 as SGHTA and CDR2 as FQGNSA. The TCR sequence derives from an adult with an advanced solid tumor such as melanoma, head and neck, liver or kidney cancer. The rearrangement links TRBV7-2 to TRBJ2-3; 7 bases agree with TRBD1. Here the sequenced sample was CD4+ or CD8+ T cells sorted from blood, taken in a trial of the OX40 agonist ivuxolimab. The CDR3 sequence: CASSVKGTVGTDTQYF. The DNA for the CDR3 is TGTGCCAGCAGCGTCAAGGGGACAGTGGGCACAGATACGCAGTATTTT.